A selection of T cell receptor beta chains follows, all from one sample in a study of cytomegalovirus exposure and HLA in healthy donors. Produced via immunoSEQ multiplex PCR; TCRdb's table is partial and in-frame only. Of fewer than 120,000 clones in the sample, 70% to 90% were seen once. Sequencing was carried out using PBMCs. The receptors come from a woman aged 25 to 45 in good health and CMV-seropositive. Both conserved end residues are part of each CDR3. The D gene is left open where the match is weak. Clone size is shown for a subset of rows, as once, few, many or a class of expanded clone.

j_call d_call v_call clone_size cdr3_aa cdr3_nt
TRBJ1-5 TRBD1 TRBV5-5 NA CASSLRQGHMGNQPQHF TGTGCCAGCAGCTTGCGACAGGGACATATGGGGAATCAGCCCCAGCATTTT
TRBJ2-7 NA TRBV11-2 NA CASSLGYRRPYEQYF TGTGCCAGCAGCTTAGGGTACAGGCGACCCTACGAGCAGTACTTC
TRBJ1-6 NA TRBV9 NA CASSEWDTISYNSPLHF TGTGCCAGCAGCGAGTGGGACACGATCTCCTATAATTCACCCCTCCACTTT
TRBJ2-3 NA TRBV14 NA CASSQHAPGDTQYF TGTGCCAGCAGCCAACACGCCCCAGGAGATACGCAGTATTTT
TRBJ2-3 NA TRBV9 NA CASSPRGDPFADTQYF TGTGCCAGCAGCCCAAGAGGAGACCCGTTTGCAGATACGCAGTATTTT
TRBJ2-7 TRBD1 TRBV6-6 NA CATSRDRGSYEQYF TGTGCCACCTCCCGAGACAGGGGGTCCTACGAGCAGTACTTC
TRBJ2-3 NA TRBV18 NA CASSPAGARTDTQYF TGTGCCAGCTCACCAGCGGGGGCACGCACAGATACGCAGTATTTT
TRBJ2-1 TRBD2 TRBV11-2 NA CASSTSGGNLNEQFF TGTGCCAGCAGTACTAGCGGGGGGAATCTCAATGAGCAGTTCTTC
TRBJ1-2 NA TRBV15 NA CATRDYREGIYGYTF TGTGCCACGCGCGACTACAGGGAAGGGATCTATGGCTACACCTTC
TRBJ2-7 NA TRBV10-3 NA CAISEWSSYEQYF TGTGCCATCAGTGAGTGGAGCTCCTACGAGCAGTACTTC
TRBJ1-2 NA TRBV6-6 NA CASSDGNYGYTF TGTGCCAGCAGCGACGGGAACTATGGCTACACCTTC
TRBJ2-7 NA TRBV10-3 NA CAISEFGGAGYEQYF TGTGCCATCAGTGAGTTTGGGGGCGCCGGATACGAGCAGTACTTC
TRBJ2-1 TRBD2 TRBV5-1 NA CASSLAVGRGLAYNEQFF TGCGCCAGCAGCTTGGCCGTCGGGCGGGGGTTGGCCTACAATGAGCAGTTCTTC
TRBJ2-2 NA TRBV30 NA CAWSVRGINLPGELFF TGTGCCTGGAGTGTGCGGGGAATAAACCTTCCCGGGGAGCTGTTTTTT
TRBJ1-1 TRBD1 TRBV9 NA CASSVDPGGNTEAFF TGTGCCAGCAGCGTAGATCCAGGGGGGAACACTGAAGCTTTCTTT
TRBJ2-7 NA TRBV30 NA CAWSVGQGYEQYF TGTGCCTGGAGTGTTGGGCAGGGGTACGAGCAGTACTTC
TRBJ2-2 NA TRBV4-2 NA CASSQASAGELFF TGTGCCAGCAGCCAAGCGTCGGCCGGGGAGCTGTTTTTT
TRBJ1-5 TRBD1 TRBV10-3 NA CAISEEDRGGQPQHF TGTGCCATCAGTGAAGAGGACAGGGGAGGGCAGCCCCAGCATTTT
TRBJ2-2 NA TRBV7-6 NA CASSSRQNDRPGELFF TGTGCCAGCAGCTCCCGACAGAACGATCGACCCGGGGAGCTGTTTTTT
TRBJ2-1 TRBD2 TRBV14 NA CASSDRDYPNEQFF TGTGCCAGCAGTGACCGGGACTACCCCAATGAGCAGTTCTTC
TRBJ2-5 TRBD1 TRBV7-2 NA CASSPDRGETQYF TGTGCCAGCAGCCCGGACAGGGGAGAGACCCAGTACTTC
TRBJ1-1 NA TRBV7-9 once CASSLVYGGTEAFF TGTGCCAGCAGCTTAGTCTACGGGGGAACTGAAGCTTTCTTT
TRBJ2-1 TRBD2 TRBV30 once CAWNGLAGQARLEFF TGTGCCTGGAACGGGCTAGCGGGCCAGGCTAGACTGGAGTTCTTC
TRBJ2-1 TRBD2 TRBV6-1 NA CATRPGLADNEQFF TGTGCCACTCGACCGGGACTAGCGGACAATGAGCAGTTCTTC
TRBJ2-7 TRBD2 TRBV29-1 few CSVEVAGDSFEQYF TGCAGCGTTGAGGTAGCGGGAGACTCGTTCGAGCAGTACTTC
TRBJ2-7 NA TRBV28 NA CASSPRGPHEQYF TGTGCCAGCAGCCCCCGGGGTCCCCACGAGCAGTACTTC
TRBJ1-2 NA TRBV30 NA CAWSPGHSYGYTF TGTGCCTGGAGTCCGGGACACTCCTATGGCTACACCTTC
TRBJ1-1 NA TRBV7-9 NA CASSLEGGTEAFF TGTGCCAGCAGCTTAGAAGGGGGCACTGAAGCTTTCTTT
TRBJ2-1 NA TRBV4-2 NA CASSQDVRRSYNNEQFF TGTGCCAGCAGCCAAGATGTGAGGCGGAGTTACAACAATGAGCAGTTCTTC
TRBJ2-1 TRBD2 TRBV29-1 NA CSVEDALSSGGLSYNEQFF TGCAGCGTTGAAGATGCTCTTTCCAGCGGGGGGCTTTCCTACAATGAGCAGTTCTTC
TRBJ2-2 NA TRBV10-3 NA CAIRRFREGRETGELFF TGTGCCATCAGGAGATTCAGGGAAGGCCGAGAGACCGGGGAGCTGTTTTTT
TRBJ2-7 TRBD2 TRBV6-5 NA CASSYVASGRGYEQYF TGTGCCAGCAGTTACGTGGCTAGCGGGAGGGGGTACGAGCAGTACTTC
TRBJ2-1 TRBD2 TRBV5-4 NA CASSSRTSGRALEQFF TGTGCCAGCAGCTCCCGGACTAGCGGGAGGGCCCTTGAGCAGTTCTTC
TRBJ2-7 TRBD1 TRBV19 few CASSTRTGDGGYEQYF TGTGCCAGTAGTACCCGGACAGGGGACGGGGGGTACGAGCAGTACTTC
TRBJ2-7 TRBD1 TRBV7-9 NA CASSLGQSAYEQYF TGTGCCAGCAGCTTGGGACAGAGCGCCTACGAGCAGTACTTC
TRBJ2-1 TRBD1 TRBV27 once CASLHPDRAHEQFF TGTGCCAGCCTTCACCCTGACAGGGCCCATGAGCAGTTCTTC
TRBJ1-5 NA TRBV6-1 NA CASSEVGGAGPQHF TGTGCCAGCAGTGAAGTGGGGGGGGCCGGGCCCCAGCATTTT
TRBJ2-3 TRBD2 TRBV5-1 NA CASNGGRATDTQYF TGCGCCAGCAATGGCGGGAGGGCGACAGATACGCAGTATTTT
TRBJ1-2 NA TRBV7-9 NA CASSLENRAVNYGYTF TGTGCCAGCAGCTTAGAGAACAGGGCCGTTAACTATGGCTACACCTTC
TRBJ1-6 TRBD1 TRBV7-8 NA CASSFTGTGKTSPLHF TGTGCCAGCAGCTTCACCGGGACAGGGAAAACTTCACCCCTCCACTTT
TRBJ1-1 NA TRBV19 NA CASSFLDRRTEAFF TGTGCCAGTAGTTTCCTAGACAGGCGGACTGAAGCTTTCTTT
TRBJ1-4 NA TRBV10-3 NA CAISELPGGYLNEKLFF TGTGCCATCAGTGAGCTCCCGGGAGGCTACCTTAATGAAAAACTGTTTTTT
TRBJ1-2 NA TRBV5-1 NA CASSTRGEHYGYTF TGCGCCAGCAGCACCCGGGGGGAGCACTATGGCTACACCTTC
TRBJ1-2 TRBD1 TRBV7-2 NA CASSALTGGTGYTF TGTGCCAGCAGCGCATTGACAGGGGGTACTGGCTACACCTTC
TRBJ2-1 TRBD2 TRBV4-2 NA CASSPGGLGYNEQFF TGTGCCAGCAGCCCGGGTGGACTAGGTTACAATGAGCAGTTCTTC
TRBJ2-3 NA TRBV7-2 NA CASSPRVMHRGLQGDTQYF TGTGCCAGCAGCCCTAGGGTCATGCACAGGGGACTTCAGGGAGATACGCAGTATTTT
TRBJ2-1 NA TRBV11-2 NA CASSLRGTEQFF TGTGCCAGCAGCTTACGGGGAACTGAGCAGTTCTTC
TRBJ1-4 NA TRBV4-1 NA CASSQLTAGIATNEKLFF TGCGCCAGCAGCCAATTGACCGCAGGAATTGCAACTAATGAAAAACTGTTTTTT
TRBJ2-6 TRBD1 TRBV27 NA CASRGVRQGAQSGANVLTF TGTGCCAGCAGGGGGGTAAGACAGGGGGCGCAATCTGGGGCCAACGTCCTGACTTTC
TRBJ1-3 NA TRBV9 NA CASSVHHSGNTIYF TGTGCCAGCAGCGTACATCACTCTGGAAACACCATATATTTT
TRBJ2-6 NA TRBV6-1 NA CASSEAGLSGANVLTF TGTGCCAGCAGTGAAGCGGGGCTCTCTGGGGCCAACGTCCTGACTTTC
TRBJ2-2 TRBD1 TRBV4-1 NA CASSQDPGTGAYTGELFF TGCGCCAGCAGCCAAGATCCCGGGACAGGGGCATACACCGGGGAGCTGTTTTTT
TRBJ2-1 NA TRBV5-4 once CASSLGQAFSYNEQFF TGTGCCAGCAGCTTGGGACAGGCATTCTCCTACAATGAGCAGTTCTTC
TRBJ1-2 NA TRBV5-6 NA CASSEGVDYGYTF TGTGCCAGCAGCGAGGGCGTGGACTATGGCTACACCTTC
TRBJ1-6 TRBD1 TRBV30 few CAWRGTGYNSPLHF TGTGCCTGGAGGGGGACAGGCTATAATTCACCCCTCCACTTT
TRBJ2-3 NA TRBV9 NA CASSVVPGSRTDTQYF TGTGCCAGCAGCGTAGTTCCGGGATCCAGAACAGATACGCAGTATTTT
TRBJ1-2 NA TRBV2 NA CASSALTVRGGYTF TGTGCCAGCAGTGCCCTGACGGTCCGCGGTGGCTACACCTTC
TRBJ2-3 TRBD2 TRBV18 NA CASSPGGLGSAQYF TGTGCCAGCTCACCAGGGGGACTAGGTTCAGCGCAGTATTTT
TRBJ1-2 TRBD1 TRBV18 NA CASSPFSGTGAGYTF TGTGCCAGCTCACCTTTCTCCGGGACAGGGGCCGGCTACACCTTC
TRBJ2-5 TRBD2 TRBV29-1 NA CSVERAGGRETQYF TGCAGCGTTGAAAGGGCGGGGGGGCGAGAGACCCAGTACTTC